The 7 T cell receptor beta chains below come from one sample, sequenced in a study of early T cells in non-severe SARS-CoV-2 infection. TCRdb called the 5' RACE reads again in MiXCR, with one record for every CDR3 protein. The table records 70,000 to 95,000 distinct CDR3 sequences, roughly 15% of them present only once. The sequenced sample was whole blood. Every receptor here comes from an adult who was a healthcare worker with PCR-confirmed SARS-CoV-2 infection or an uninfected control (not recorded which).

The chain carries TRBV5-5 and TRBJ1-1, with TRBD1 identical over 10 bases. The CDR3 covers 14 residues. The germline gives CDR1 SGHKS, CDR2 YYEKEE (reference sequence). V lost 3 bases, J lost 5 bases, and 4 bases stayed unmatched. CDR3 in DNA: TGTGCCAGCAGCTACCGGACAGGGGGAACTGAAGCTTTCTTT. Protein: CASSYRTGGTEAFF. The full variable domain, its missing parts supplied by reference TRBV5-5 and TRBJ1-1, is DAGVTQSPTHLIKTRGQQVTLRCSPISGHKSVSWYQQVLGQGPQFIFQYYEKEERGRGNFPDRFSARQFPNYSSELNVNALLLGDSALYLCASSYRTGGTEAFFGQGTRLTVV.

The chain carries TRBV18 and TRBJ1-2; 8 bases are a match to TRBD1. V trimming: 4 bases; J trimming: 4 bases; junction bases outside the gene matches: 8. The CDR3 loop spans 15 amino acids. Germline V gene data show CDR1 as KGHSH and CDR2 as LQKENI. CDR3 region: CASSRGTGSGYGYTF. The CDR3 DNA is TGTGCCAGCTCACGGGGGACAGGTTCGGGCTATGGCTACACCTTC.

This sequence joins TRBV7-2 and TRBJ1-5; TRBD1 matches at 7 bases. V lost 5 bases, J lost 5 bases, and 3 bases stayed unmatched. CDR3 length: 13 amino acids. CDR1 and CDR2 (germline): SGHTA, FQGNSA. The CDR3 DNA follows: TGTGCCAGCAGCGGGGACAGAGATCAGCCCCAGCATTTT. Translated: CASSGDRDQPQHF.

Worth noting for this clonotype: Just one base apart from a much larger clone, this may be a read error. The chain has TRBV12-3 or TRBV12-4 and TRBJ1-2; D not resolved. The CDR3 is 18 residues long. CDR3 bases: TGTGCCAGCAGTTTAGAGGCCCCCGACGGGGAAGCTAACTATGGCTTCACCTTC. Its protein is CASSLEAPDGEANYGFTF.

This clonotype showed up many times. This chain links TRBV7-2 with TRBJ2-3; 16 bases are a match to TRBD2. CDR3 length equals 16 residues. With V trimmed by 5 bases and J by 4 bases, 3 bases remained unmatched. Germline loops: CDR1 SGHTA, CDR2 FQGNSA. CDR3 region: CASSRGLAGGPDTQYF. CDR3 sequence (DNA): TGTGCCAGCAGCCGGGGACTAGCGGGGGGGCCAGATACGCAGTATTTT.

CDR3 region: CASSLAETQYF. In DNA, the CDR3 is TGTGCCAGCAGCTTGGCGGAGACCCAGTACTTC. The J gene is TRBJ2-5, the V gene TRBV7-2; D gene uncertain. CDR3 length: 11 amino acids. Germline lookup yields CDR1 SGHTA and CDR2 FQGNSA. Trimming removed 3 bases at V and 5 bases at J, with 4 bases between.

This clonotype was recorded a few times. V is TRBV20-1 and J is TRBJ1-2; 7 bases are a match to TRBD1. From germline, CDR1 is DFQATT and CDR2 SNEGSKA (reference sequence). The ends lost 0 bases at V and 5 bases at J; junction bases unmatched: 6. The CDR3 covers 14 residues. The CDR3 is CSARERDRTYGYTF. DNA of the CDR3: TGCAGTGCTAGAGAGCGGGACAGAACGTATGGCTACACCTTC.